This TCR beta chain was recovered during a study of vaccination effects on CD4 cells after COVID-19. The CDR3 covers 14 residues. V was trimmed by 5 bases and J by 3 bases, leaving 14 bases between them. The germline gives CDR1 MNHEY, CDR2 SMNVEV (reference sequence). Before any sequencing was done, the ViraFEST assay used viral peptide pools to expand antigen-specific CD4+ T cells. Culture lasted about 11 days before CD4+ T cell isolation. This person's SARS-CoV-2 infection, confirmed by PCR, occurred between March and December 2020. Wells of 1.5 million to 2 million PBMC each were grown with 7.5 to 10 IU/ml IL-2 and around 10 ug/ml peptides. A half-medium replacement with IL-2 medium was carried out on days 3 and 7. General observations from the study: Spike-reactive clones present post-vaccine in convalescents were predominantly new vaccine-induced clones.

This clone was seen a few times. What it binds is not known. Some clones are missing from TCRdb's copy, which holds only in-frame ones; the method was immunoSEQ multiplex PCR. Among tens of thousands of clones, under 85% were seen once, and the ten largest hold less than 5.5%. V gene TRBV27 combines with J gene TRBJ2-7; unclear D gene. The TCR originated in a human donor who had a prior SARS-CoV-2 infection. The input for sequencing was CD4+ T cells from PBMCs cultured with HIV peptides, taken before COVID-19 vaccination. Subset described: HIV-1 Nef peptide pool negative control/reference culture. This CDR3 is CASSALGGVYEQYF. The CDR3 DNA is TGTGCCAGCAGTGCCCTGGGCGGAGTCTACGAGCAGTACTTC.